This T cell receptor (beta chain) was sequenced in a study of CD8+CD57+ T cells in acquired aplastic anemia. Study in general: DNA per sorted CD4+ or CD8+ sample ranged roughly 0.17 to 27.4 ug, averaging approximately 3.3 ug.

Germline V CDR1 and CDR2: SQVTM, ANQGSEA. The CDR3 is 11 residues long. The V gene lost 3 bases and the J gene lost 5 bases, with 8 bases spanning the gap. The TCR beta profiling, which covered VDJ combination and CDR3 sequence, was carried out using genomic DNA as the template. TCRdb itself ran the reads through MiXCR, one entry per CDR3 protein. The table lists roughly 250,000 distinct CDR3 sequences, more than 40% of them singletons, with 7% to 9.5% in the top ten. For sequencing, patients were chosen who had shown expansion of CD8+CD57+ cells by flow cytometry. Patients had received no therapy at the time of blood sampling.

This TCR was recovered from a human donor with aplastic anemia. Sequenced material: sorted CD4+, CD8+, or CD8+CD57+ T cells (not recorded which) from PBMCs. The J gene is TRBJ2-7, the V gene TRBV29-1; D is possibly TRBD2 (6 bases). The CDR3 region has the DNA TGCAGCGTTGAGGAGGGACACGAGCAGTACTTC. It specifies CSVEEGHEQYF.